These 27 T cell receptor beta chains originate from one sample sequenced in a study of T cells in Graves' hyperthyroidism and ophthalmopathy. RNA transcripts provided the source from which TCR beta CDR3 regions were amplified. TCR CDR3 underwent first-round RT-PCR with the HTBI primer set. One entry per CDR3 protein, called by TCRdb with MiXCR from the multiplex PCR reads. Of a few hundred thousand distinct CDR3 sequences listed, 20% to 25% are singletons. Sample: blood. These receptors originate from a man aged 50 or older with Graves' hyperthyroidism.

This chain uses TRBV27 with TRBJ2-7; 7 nucleotides agree with TRBD1. CDR3 length: 14 amino acids. Trimming cost V 3 bases and J 3 bases; bases outside gene matches: 5. Germline loops: CDR1 MNHEY, CDR2 SMNVEV (reference sequence). The DNA of the CDR3 is TGTGCCAGCAGTTTTGGGGACAGCCACTACGAGCAGTACTTC. Protein product: CASSFGDSHYEQYF.

This sequence joins TRBV12-5 and TRBJ1-1; D perhaps matches TRBD1 (5 bases). Germline V gives CDR1 LGHNT, CDR2 FRNRAP. The CDR3 runs to 13 residues. The V end was cut by 6 bases, the J end by 6 bases, with 14 bases between. The CDR3 spells CASGTGTRSEAFF. The CDR3 region has the DNA TGTGCTAGTGGAACCGGGACGAGGTCTGAAGCTTTCTTT.

This clonotype was detected ten times or more. V gene TRBV6-1 combines with J gene TRBJ2-1; D perhaps matches TRBD2 (6 bases). The CDR3 loop spans 16 amino acids. Germline V gene sequence: CDR1 MNHNS, CDR2 SASEGT. Trimming shortened V by 5 bases and J by 2 bases, and 16 bases separated the two germline ends. CDR3 coding DNA: TGTGCCAGCAGTACCTACGGGGGAGTAACCTACAATGAGCAGTTCTTC. This gives the protein CASSTYGGVTYNEQFF.

With respect to this clonotype: A much larger clone lies one base from this, so it may be a read error. This sequence joins TRBV11-2 and TRBJ1-2; possibly TRBD1 for D (6 bases). V was pared by 3 bases and J by 6 bases, with 11 bases between. The germline V gene encodes CDR1 SGHAT and CDR2 FQNNGV. The CDR3 totals 13 residues. CDR3 sequence reads: CASSFEDSHGYTF. The CDR3 DNA is TGTGCCAGCAGCTTCGAGGACAGCCATGGCTACACCTTC.

The rearrangement uses TRBV19 and TRBJ1-1; 7 bases are shared with TRBD1. Germline loops: CDR1 LNHDA, CDR2 SQIVND (reference sequence). The CDR3 runs 15 residues. Unmatched junction bases numbered 7, after V lost 1 base and J lost 5 bases. The CDR3 sequence is CASSIATGKGTEAFF. DNA for the CDR3: TGTGCCAGTAGTATAGCGACAGGGAAGGGAACTGAAGCTTTCTTT.

There are a few counts of this clonotype. This chain connects TRBV27 to TRBJ2-7; 10 nucleotides agree with TRBD2. Germline values: CDR1 MNHEY, CDR2 SMNVEV (reference sequence). This CDR3 comprises 14 residues. V lost 3 bases to trimming and J lost 1 base; unmatched junction nucleotides: 0. Written as DNA, the CDR3 is TGTGCCAGCAGTTTTAGCGGGAGGTCCTACGAGCAGTACTTC. Translated: CASSFSGRSYEQYF.

This chain connects TRBV25-1 to TRBJ2-2; D is undetermined. CDR1 MGHDK and CDR2 SYGVNS come from the germline V gene. Between the trimmed V and J ends, which lost 1 base and 6 bases, there was a span of 3 bases. The CDR3 extends over 12 amino acids. CDR3 DNA: TGTGCCAGCAGTGAATTACCCGGGGAGCTGTTTTTT. Residues: CASSELPGELFF.

This clonotype has ten or more counts. This chain joins TRBV7-3 and TRBJ2-3, with D possibly TRBD2 on 5 matching bases. From germline, CDR1 is SGHTA and CDR2 FQGTGA. The CDR3 consists of 14 residues. Trimming left V 5 bases short and J 4 bases short, with 13 bases between. Here the CDR3 reads CASSRAGSADTQYF. Written as DNA, the CDR3 is TGTGCCAGCAGCCGAGCTGGGAGCGCAGATACGCAGTATTTT.

Note on this clonotype: A much larger clone sits a single nucleotide away, making a read error possible. The chain links TRBV7-2 to TRBJ2-7; D gene unclear. CDR3 length equals 15 residues. The V gene's germline CDR1 is SGHTA and CDR2 FQGNSA. The DNA for the CDR3 is TGTGCCAGCAGCTTAGCACCTAGTTCCTCCTACGAGCAGCACTTC. Its protein product is CASSLAPSSSYEQHF.

This clonotype was observed a handful of times. The chain recombines TRBV6-1 with TRBJ1-2; 8 nucleotides align to TRBD1. J gave up 3 bases and V 11 bases, and 23 bases lay outside the gene matches. CDR1 MNHNS and CDR2 SASEGT come from the germline V gene. CDR3 length equals 18 residues. CDR3 protein: CAASRPTGAGGLYYGYTF. The CDR3 DNA is TGTGCCGCCAGCAGGCCGACCGGGGCAGGGGGCTTATACTATGGCTACACCTTC.

The V call is TRBV4-1, the J call TRBJ2-2; 8 bases fit TRBD1. The CDR3 extends over 16 amino acids. Germline lookup yields CDR1 MGHRA and CDR2 YSYEKL. J was trimmed by 5 bases and V by 2 bases; bases with no gene match: 7. CDR3 coding DNA: TGCGCCAGCAGCCAACGAGGACAGGGTGGTACCGGGGAGCTGTTTTTT. Protein: CASSQRGQGGTGELFF.

This chain links TRBV29-1 with TRBJ2-1; tentative D call: TRBD2 (5 bases). The end of the DNA aligns better with TRBJ2-7, so the J call may be wrong. The CDR3 extends over 14 amino acids. Germline V CDR1 and CDR2: SQVTM, ANQGSEA. The CDR3 is CSARTRLAYNEQYF. CDR3 nucleotides: TGCAGCGCCAGAACGCGGCTAGCCTACAATGAGCAGTACTTC.

This clonotype was recorded at least ten times. The chain uses TRBV3-1 and TRBJ2-5, with TRBD2 identical over 7 bases. CDR1 is LGHDT, CDR2 YNNKEL, per germline (reference sequence). V dropped 0 bases and J dropped 4; count of bases not matched to a gene: 5. There are 15 residues in the CDR3. The CDR3 spells CASSQDATSRETQYF. In DNA form, the CDR3 reads TGTGCCAGCAGCCAAGATGCGACTAGCCGAGAGACCCAGTACTTC.

The chain carries TRBV9 and TRBJ1-4; D may be TRBD1 (5 bases). Germline V gives CDR1 SGDLS, CDR2 YYNGEE. The CDR3 is 15 amino acids. V lost 3 bases and J 3 bases, leaving 12 bases between the germline ends. The chain's CDR3 is CASSAQGMSNEKLFF. CDR3 nucleotide sequence: TGTGCCAGCAGCGCGCAGGGAATGTCTAATGAAAAACTGTTTTTT.

The chain combines TRBV6-5 with TRBJ2-2, with 9 positions matching TRBD2. The CDR3 extends over 14 amino acids. CDR1 MNHEY and CDR2 SVGAGI come from the germline V gene. Unmatched junction bases numbered 6, after V lost 8 bases and J lost 5 bases. The CDR3 DNA sequence: TGTGCCAGCGTTAAAGCGGGGGGTACCGGGGAGCTGTTTTTT. The encoded protein is CASVKAGGTGELFF.

Concerning this clonotype itself: One end of the junction varies from germline; a read error may be responsible. The rearrangement links TRBV5-1 to TRBJ1-3; D remains ambiguous. Looked up from germline, CDR1 is SGHRS and CDR2 is YFSETQ. There are 14 residues in the CDR3. The CDR3 nucleotides are TGCGCAAGCAGCTTGGAGGGAGGTGGAAACACCATATATTTT. This encodes CASSLEGGGNTIYF.

The sample holds many counts of this clonotype. The chain is built from TRBV7-8 and TRBJ2-7; 12 nucleotides align to TRBD1. The CDR3 consists of 14 residues. Germline V gene sequence: CDR1 SGHVS, CDR2 FQNEAQ. V shed 7 bases, J shed 6 bases, and the junction held 7 bases outside the gene matches. Here the CDR3 DNA reads TGTGCCAGCACCCAAGGGACAGGGGGCCTCGAGCAGTACTTC. It specifies CASTQGTGGLEQYF. Looking up the rest from reference TRBV7-8 and TRBJ2-7 gives the full variable domain: GAGVSQSPRYKVAKRGQDVALRCDPISGHVSLFWYQQALGQGPEFLTYFQNEAQLDKSGLPSDRFFAERPEGSVSTLKIQRTQQEDSAVYLCASTQGTGGLEQYFGPGTRLTVT.

A few counts support this clonotype. The V call is TRBV6-1, the J call TRBJ1-2; 8 bases are a match to TRBD1. The CDR3 consists of 14 residues. Germline lookup yields CDR1 MNHNS and CDR2 SASEGT. J was trimmed by 2 bases and V by 5 bases; bases with no gene match: 4. The CDR3 here is CASSRTGYNYGYTF. In nucleotides, the CDR3 is TGTGCCAGCAGTCGGACAGGGTACAACTATGGCTACACCTTC.

This sequence joins TRBV19 and TRBJ1-5, with TRBD1 matching 9 bases. This CDR3 is 15 amino acids long. Trimming at V came to 4 bases and at J to 4 bases, leaving 5 bases not matched to a gene. Looked up from germline, CDR1 is LNHDA and CDR2 is SQIVND (reference sequence). In DNA, the CDR3 is TGTGCCAGTAGTACGAGGGACAGGGAGAATCAGCCCCAGCATTTT. Protein product: CASSTRDRENQPQHF.

This clonotype has only a few counts. The V gene is TRBV12-3 or TRBV12-4, the J gene TRBJ1-1; D call uncertain. The V end was cut by 5 bases, the J end by 0 bases, with 16 bases between. The CDR3 contains 16 residues. CDR3 sequence (DNA): TGTGCCAGCAGTGCCCCCGCGGGGTCTGTGAACACTGAAGCTTTCTTT. Protein: CASSAPAGSVNTEAFF.

In this sample, this clonotype turned up a few times. This chain joins TRBV28 and TRBJ1-2, with D possibly TRBD1 on 5 matching bases. The CDR3 runs to 12 residues. V was pared by 2 bases and J by 9 bases, with 10 bases between. Germline V gene data show CDR1 as MDHEN and CDR2 as SYDVKM. CDR3 residues: CASSLQGTRYTF. The DNA of the CDR3 is TGTGCCAGCAGTTTACAGGGAACCCGCTACACCTTC.

The CDR3 reads CSAREYSHEQFF. For the CDR3, the DNA is TGCAGTGCTAGAGAGTACAGCCATGAGCAGTTCTTC. The chain recombines TRBV20-1 with TRBJ2-1; unclear D gene. The V gene lost 0 bases and the J gene lost 8 bases, with 8 bases spanning the gap. The CDR3 covers 12 residues. Germline loops: CDR1 DFQATT, CDR2 SNEGSKA (reference sequence).

V and J are TRBV20-1 and TRBJ2-3; 14 nucleotides line up with TRBD2. The CDR3 is made up of 16 amino acids. J was trimmed by 2 bases and V by 7 bases; bases with no gene match: 8. Germline CDR1 reads DFQATT; CDR2 reads SNEGSKA (reference sequence). CDR3 sequence reads: CSVLTSGRANTDTQYF. The CDR3 region has the DNA TGCAGTGTCTTGACTAGCGGGAGGGCAAACACAGATACGCAGTATTTT.

This clonotype occurred many times. This sequence joins TRBV28 and TRBJ2-5; TRBD2 matches at 14 bases. The CDR3 consists of 16 residues. Germline V gene sequence: CDR1 MDHEN, CDR2 SYDVKM. V lost 4 bases, J lost 5 bases, and 6 bases stayed unmatched. As DNA, the CDR3 is TGTGCCAGCAGTTCGACTAGCGGGAGGGCCCTGGAGACCCAGTACTTC. Translated, it gives CASSSTSGRALETQYF.

The rearrangement joins TRBV6-5 to TRBJ2-5, with D perhaps matching TRBD1 (7 bases). This CDR3 is built from 14 residues. V was clipped by 2 bases and J by 4 bases, with 11 bases between them. Germline CDR1 MNHEY, CDR2 SVGAGI. The CDR3 here is CASSYGQGGETQYF. CDR3 sequence (DNA): TGTGCCAGCAGTTACGGTCAGGGGGGAGAGACCCAGTACTTC.

This clonotype was observed at least ten times. CDR3: CASSHWDSQYEQYF. CDR3 sequence (DNA): TGTGCCAGCAGCCACTGGGACAGCCAGTACGAGCAGTACTTC. The V and J genes are TRBV7-9 and TRBJ2-7; 7 bases match TRBD1. This CDR3 is 14 amino acids long. Trimming cost V 5 bases and J 4 bases; bases outside gene matches: 8. CDR1 and CDR2 (germline): SEHNR, FQNEAQ (reference sequence).

V usage is TRBV20-1 and J usage is TRBJ2-1, with 12 bases matching TRBD2. V was pared by 5 bases and J by 9 bases, with 11 bases of the junction left unmatched. The CDR3 sequence is 15 residues long. Germline assignment: CDR1 DFQATT and CDR2 SNEGSKA (reference sequence). The DNA of the CDR3 is TGCAGTGCTTCCCACCTCGGACTAGCGGGAAGTGAGCAGTTCTTC. It encodes CSASHLGLAGSEQFF.